The rows below give T cell receptor beta chains drawn from one sample of a study of preoperative IRX-2 immunotherapy in early breast cancer. The assay was immunoSEQ multiplex PCR, and TCRdb's table has in-frame clones only and misses some. This table holds about 19,000 clones, approximately 86% found once. Here the sequenced sample was lymph node tissue, taken after IRX-2 immunotherapy. These receptors were obtained from a human donor with breast cancer. The CDR3 runs from the conserved cysteine through the conserved F or W. The order of the fields is V gene, CDR3 length, J gene, D gene, CDR3 protein, CDR3 DNA. The D gene is left open where the match is weak.

>TRBV28|15|TRBJ2-7|NA
CASSAGASGAYEQYF
TGTGCCAGCAGTGCAGGGGCAAGTGGGGCCTACGAGCAGTACTTC
>TRBV14|14|TRBJ1-2|NA
CASSPKVANYGYTF
TGTGCCAGCAGTCCGAAGGTAGCTAACTATGGCTACACCTTC
>TRBV28|13|TRBJ1-4|NA
CAGRSTTNEKLFF
TGTGCCGGGAGGTCTACAACTAATGAAAAACTGTTTTTT
>TRBV10-3|13|TRBJ2-6|NA
CASVRSGANVLTF
TGTGCCAGCGTACGCTCTGGGGCCAACGTCCTGACTTTC
>TRBV4-1|15|TRBJ1-4|NA
CASSQADRRFEKLFF
TGCGCCAGCAGCCAAGCGGACAGACGATTCGAAAAACTGTTTTTT
>TRBV6-8|15|TRBJ1-2|TRBD1
CASSPRDRVNYGYTF
TGTGCCAGCAGTCCGCGGGACAGGGTAAACTATGGCTACACCTTC
>TRBV19|16|TRBJ1-4|NA
CASSMRTAPTNEKLFF
TGTGCCAGTAGTATGAGGACAGCTCCGACTAATGAAAAACTGTTTTTT
>TRBV19|13|TRBJ2-7|TRBD1
CASTPTGWGEQYF
TGTGCCAGTACCCCGACAGGGTGGGGCGAGCAGTACTTC
>TRBV30|14|TRBJ1-5|TRBD1
CAWSVRQGAQPQHF
TGTGCCTGGAGTGTACGCCAGGGGGCTCAGCCCCAGCATTTT
>TRBV2|15|TRBJ1-3|TRBD1
CASSTGVVSGNTIYF
TGTGCCAGCAGCACAGGGGTCGTCTCTGGAAACACCATATATTTT
>TRBV11-3|18|TRBJ2-7|TRBD2
CASSARLAGGVSSYEQYF
TGTGCCAGCAGCGCCCGATTAGCGGGGGGCGTGAGCTCCTACGAGCAGTACTTC
>TRBV19|15|TRBJ1-1|NA
CASSIEAVWNTEAFF
TGTGCCAGTAGTATAGAGGCAGTCTGGAACACTGAAGCTTTCTTT
>TRBV22-1|16|TRBJ1-3|NA
CASSLGEVVSGNTIYF
TGTGCCAGCAGTTTAGGCGAAGTAGTCTCTGGAAACACCATATATTTT
>TRBV19|14|TRBJ2-2|NA
CASSIRANTGELFF
TGTGCCAGTAGTATTAGGGCAAACACCGGGGAGCTGTTTTTT
>TRBV28|14|TRBJ2-5|TRBD1
CASSGTGAGETQYF
TGTGCCAGCAGTGGGACAGGGGCGGGTGAGACCCAGTACTTC
>TRBV11-3|15|TRBJ2-3|TRBD2
CASSLSGGGTDTQYF
TGTGCCAGCAGCCTAAGCGGGGGGGGCACAGATACGCAGTATTTT
>TRBV15|15|TRBJ1-5|TRBD1
CATSIDRGHNQPQHF
TGTGCCACCAGCATAGACAGGGGTCACAATCAGCCCCAGCATTTT